This T cell receptor (beta chain) came from a study of radiotherapy plus CTLA-4 blockade in lung cancer (dated by TCRdb to 2017 to 2018). Concerning the study at large: Objective responses were observed in 15% to 20% of enrolled patients, and disease control was achieved in about 32%.

The study evaluated CTLA-4 blockade (ipilimumab) given together with focal radiation therapy in patients who had chemo-refractory metastatic non-small-cell lung cancer. The library relied on the immunoSEQ multiplex PCR assay. Sourced from immuneACCESS, this table was stored by TCRdb with only in-frame sequences that have V and J called. A share of the clones is absent; for the studies checked, an unresolved V gene accounts for under half, and the remainder has no known explanation. The sample yields 43,000 or so clones; 73% were counted once. Around 3.3% of the sample goes to the ten largest clones. The paper as a whole reports these results and caveats: After treatment with radiotherapy and ipilimumab, TCR clones that came from tumors expanded in the peripheral blood. The strongest predictors of response were reported to be early dynamic shifts in blood T cell clones along with a rise in serum interferon-beta following radiation.

In regard to this clone: Which antigen it targets is not known. The sample holds no much larger clone one base away, and base qualities are not on file.

This sample comprised peripheral blood, obtained from a patient treated with radiotherapy plus ipilimumab. This TCR derives from a human donor with non-small cell lung cancer who had a complete response to radiotherapy plus ipilimumab.

The CDR3 here reads CASTQFGTQYF. The bases read TGTGCCAGCACCCAGTTTGGTACGCAGTATTTT. The V and J genes are TRBV6-5 and TRBJ2-3; no D gene call is confident. From the cysteine through the phenylalanine, the CDR3 covers 11 amino acids. Only CDR3 DNA remains: 33 bases, in frame from the first base. V is shortened by 7 bases, J by 8 bases, and the region joining them spans 10 bases. The germline V gene gives CDR1 as MNHEY and CDR2 as SVGAGI.